This TCR beta chain was sequenced during a study of CDR3 diversity in severe acne. TCRdb processed the PCR reads anew with MiXCR; each CDR3 protein has one entry. In the table there are around 100,000 distinct CDR3 sequences, around 56% of which are singletons. This CDR3 has 12 amino acids. CDR1 is SQVTM, CDR2 ANQGSEA, per germline. Trimming shortened V by 4 bases and J by 4 bases, and 7 bases separated the two germline ends. This sequence was found in a male donor with acne. What was sequenced was blood. The rearrangement uses TRBV29-1 and TRBJ2-2; perhaps TRBD2 as D (5 bases). CDR3 sequence: CSVVTSTGELFF. Written as DNA, the CDR3 is TGCAGCGTTGTTACTAGCACCGGGGAGCTGTTTTTT.